This T cell receptor beta chain stems from a study of T cell changes during pregnancy in multiple sclerosis. This clone showed up just once. The CDR3 runs 15 residues. V shed 10 bases and J shed 2 bases, with 18 bases lying between them. Germline CDR1 MDHEN, CDR2 SYDVKM. Using immunoSEQ multiplex PCR, the repertoire was profiled, and TCRdb retains in-frame clones only, with some absent. The data contain some 70,000 clones, about 91% of them singletons. The clonotype originates from a female donor in good health, enrolled as a control in a pregnancy study. The V and J genes are TRBV28 and TRBJ2-1; no clear D. The specimen was peripheral blood, collected in the second trimester of pregnancy. For the CDR3, the DNA is TGTGCCACCCGAACCCCCAAGAGCCCCTACAATGAGCAGTTCTTC. It specifies CATRTPKSPYNEQFF.